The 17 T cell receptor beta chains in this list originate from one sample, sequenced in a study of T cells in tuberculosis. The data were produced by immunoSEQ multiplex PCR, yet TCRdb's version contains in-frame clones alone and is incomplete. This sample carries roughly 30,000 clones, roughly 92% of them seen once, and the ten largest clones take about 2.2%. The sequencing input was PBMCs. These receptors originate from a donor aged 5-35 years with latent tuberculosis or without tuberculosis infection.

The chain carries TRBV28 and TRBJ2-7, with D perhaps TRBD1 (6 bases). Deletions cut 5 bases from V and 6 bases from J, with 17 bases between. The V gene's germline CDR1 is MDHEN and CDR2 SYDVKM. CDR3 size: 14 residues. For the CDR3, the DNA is TGTGCCAGCAGTAAGCCCGGGACACGGGGCGAGCAGTACTTC. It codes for CASSKPGTRGEQYF.

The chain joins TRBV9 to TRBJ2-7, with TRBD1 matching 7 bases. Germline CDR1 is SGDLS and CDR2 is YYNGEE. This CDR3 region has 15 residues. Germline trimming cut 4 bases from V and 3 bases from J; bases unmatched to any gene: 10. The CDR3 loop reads CASSRDRARNYEQYF. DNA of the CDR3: TGTGCCAGCAGCCGCGACAGGGCCCGGAACTACGAGCAGTACTTC.

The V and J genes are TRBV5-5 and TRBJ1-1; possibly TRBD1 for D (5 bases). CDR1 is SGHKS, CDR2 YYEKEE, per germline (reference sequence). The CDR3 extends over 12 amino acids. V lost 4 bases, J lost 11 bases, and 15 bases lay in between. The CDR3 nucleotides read TGTGCCAGCAGCGGCTGGGGGGTAGAGGCTTTCTTT. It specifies CASSGWGVEAFF.

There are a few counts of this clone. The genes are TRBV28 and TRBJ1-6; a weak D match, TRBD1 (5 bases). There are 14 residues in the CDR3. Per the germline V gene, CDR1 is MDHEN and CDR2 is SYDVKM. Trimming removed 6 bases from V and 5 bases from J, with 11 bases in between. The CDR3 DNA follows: TGTGCCAGCAGATCCTTACAGGATAATTCACCCCTCCACTTT. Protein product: CASRSLQDNSPLHF.

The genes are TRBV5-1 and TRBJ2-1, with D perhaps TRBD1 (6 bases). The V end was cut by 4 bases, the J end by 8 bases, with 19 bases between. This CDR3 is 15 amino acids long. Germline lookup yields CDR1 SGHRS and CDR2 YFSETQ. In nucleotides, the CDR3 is TGCGCCAGCAGCACGGACAGACGACCTTGGGATGAGCAGTTCTTC. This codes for CASSTDRRPWDEQFF.

For the CDR3, the DNA is TGTGCCAGCAGCCTCCGGACAGGGCATTACTCCTACGAGCAGTACTTC. Translation: CASSLRTGHYSYEQYF. The J gene is TRBJ2-7, the V gene TRBV5-6; 8 bases agree with TRBD1. Trimming took 4 bases from V and 0 from J; bases not matched to a gene: 9. Germline CDR1 reads SGHDT; CDR2 reads YYEEEE. The CDR3 runs 16 residues.

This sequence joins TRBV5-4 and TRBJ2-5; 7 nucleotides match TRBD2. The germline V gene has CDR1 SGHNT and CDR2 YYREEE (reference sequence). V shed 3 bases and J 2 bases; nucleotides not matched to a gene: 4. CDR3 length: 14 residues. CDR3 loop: CASSSRDYQETQYF. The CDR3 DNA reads TGTGCCAGCAGCTCCCGGGACTATCAAGAGACCCAGTACTTC.

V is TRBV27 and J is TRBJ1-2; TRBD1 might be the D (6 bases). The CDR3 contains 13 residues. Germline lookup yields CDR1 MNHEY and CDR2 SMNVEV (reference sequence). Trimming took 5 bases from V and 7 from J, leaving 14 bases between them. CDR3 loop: CASSLQGPGGYTF. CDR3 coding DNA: TGTGCCAGCAGTCTTCAGGGGCCGGGTGGCTACACCTTC.

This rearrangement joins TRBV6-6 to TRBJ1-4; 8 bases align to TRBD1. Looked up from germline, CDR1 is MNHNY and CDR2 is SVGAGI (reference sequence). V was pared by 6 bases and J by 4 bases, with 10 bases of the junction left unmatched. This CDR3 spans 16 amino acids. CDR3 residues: CASRVGTGPYNEKLFF. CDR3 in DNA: TGTGCCAGCAGGGTCGGGACAGGCCCTTATAATGAAAAACTGTTTTTT.

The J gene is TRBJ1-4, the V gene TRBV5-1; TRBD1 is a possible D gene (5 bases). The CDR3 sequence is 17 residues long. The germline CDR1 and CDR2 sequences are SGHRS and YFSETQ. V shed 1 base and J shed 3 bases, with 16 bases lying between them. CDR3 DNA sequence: TGCGCCAGCAGCTTGTCACCCAATGGGGGGTCTAATGAAAAACTGTTTTTT. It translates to CASSLSPNGGSNEKLFF.

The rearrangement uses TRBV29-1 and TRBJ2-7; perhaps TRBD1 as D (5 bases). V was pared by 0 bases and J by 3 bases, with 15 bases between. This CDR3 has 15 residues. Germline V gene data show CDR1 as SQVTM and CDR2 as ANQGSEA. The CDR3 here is CSVEDRQSAGYEQYF. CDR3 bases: TGCAGCGTTGAAGACCGACAGAGCGCCGGCTACGAGCAGTACTTC.

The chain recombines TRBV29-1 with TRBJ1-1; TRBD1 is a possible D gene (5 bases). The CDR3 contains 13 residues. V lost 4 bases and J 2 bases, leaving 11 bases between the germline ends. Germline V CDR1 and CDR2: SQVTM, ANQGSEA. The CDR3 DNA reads TGCAGCGTTGTAAGGGGCGTAAACACTGAAGCTTTCTTT. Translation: CSVVRGVNTEAFF.

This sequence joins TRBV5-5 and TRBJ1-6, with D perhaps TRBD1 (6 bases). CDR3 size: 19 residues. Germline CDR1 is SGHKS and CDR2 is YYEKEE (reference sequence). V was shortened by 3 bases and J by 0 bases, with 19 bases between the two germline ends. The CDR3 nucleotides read TGTGCCAGCAGCTCCTCCAGGGGAGTGGCGAGCTCCTATAATTCACCCCTCCACTTT. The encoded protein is CASSSSRGVASSYNSPLHF.

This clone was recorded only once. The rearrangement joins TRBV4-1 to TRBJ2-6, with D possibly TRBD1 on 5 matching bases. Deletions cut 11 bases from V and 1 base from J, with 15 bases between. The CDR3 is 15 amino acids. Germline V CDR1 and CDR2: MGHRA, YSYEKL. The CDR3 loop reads CASCREGSGANVLTF. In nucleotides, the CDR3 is TGCGCCTCCTGCAGGGAAGGATCTGGGGCCAACGTCCTGACTTTC.

The CDR3 loop reads CASIGGRTDTQYF. The CDR3 DNA sequence: TGTGCCAGCATTGGGGGCCGTACAGATACGCAGTATTTT. V is TRBV5-4 and J is TRBJ2-3; a weak D match, TRBD1 (6 bases). Germline values: CDR1 SGHNT, CDR2 YYREEE (reference sequence). The CDR3 sequence is 13 residues long. The V gene lost 6 bases and the J gene lost 3 bases, with 11 bases spanning the gap.

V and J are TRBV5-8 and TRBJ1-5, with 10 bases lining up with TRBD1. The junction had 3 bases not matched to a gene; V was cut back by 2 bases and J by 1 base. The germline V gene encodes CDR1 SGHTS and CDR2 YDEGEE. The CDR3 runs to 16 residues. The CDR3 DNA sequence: TGTGCCAGCAGCTTTTTGGGACAGGGGAGCAATCAGCCCCAGCATTTT. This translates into CASSFLGQGSNQPQHF.

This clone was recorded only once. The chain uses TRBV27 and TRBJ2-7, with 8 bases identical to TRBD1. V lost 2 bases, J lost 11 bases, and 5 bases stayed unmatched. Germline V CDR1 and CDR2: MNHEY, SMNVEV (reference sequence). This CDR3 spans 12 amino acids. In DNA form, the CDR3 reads TGTGCCAGCAGTTTAATCAGGGGGCCGGAGTACTTC. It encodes CASSLIRGPEYF.